This T cell receptor beta chain was sequenced for a study of blood T cell repertoires in COVID-19. Overall study: The United States, Italy and Spain supplied acute and convalescent COVID-19 samples. The cDNA or gDNA used as material had been derived from T cells, B-cell-depleted T cells, or PBMCs.

Per the study methods: Amplification from reference gene primers served as the basis for estimated nucleated cell counts. Some clones are missing from TCRdb's copy, which holds only in-frame ones; the method was immunoSEQ multiplex PCR. Clone size and the V and J calls come from that table; the DNA yielded D and trimming. Of tens of thousands of clones in the sample, 91% were seen once. Germline CDR1 SGHTA, CDR2 FQGNSA. The V end lost 2 bases, the J end lost 5 bases, and 15 bases lay between the germline ends. This CDR3 has 15 amino acids. The chain uses TRBV7-2 and TRBJ1-1; no clear D gene. This receptor was taken from a human donor in a cohort sampled during active COVID-19. The specimen was peripheral blood. The CDR3 loop is CASSLSVHPGTEAFF. In nucleotides, the CDR3 is TGTGCCAGCAGCTTAAGTGTCCACCCGGGGACTGAAGCTTTCTTT.